Shown below are 27 T cell receptor beta chains from a single sample sequenced in a study of T cell changes during pregnancy in multiple sclerosis. Repertoires were generated with immunoSEQ multiplex PCR, while TCRdb's copy carries only in-frame clones and drops some. Of approximately 50,000 clones listed, approximately 90% are singletons. Sequenced here: CD8+ T cells from peripheral blood mononuclear cells, sampled after pregnancy. These receptors all stem from a female donor with multiple sclerosis, enrolled in a pregnancy study.

The chain recombines TRBV6-1 with TRBJ2-1, with D hard to call. The CDR3 extends over 15 amino acids. Trimming shortened V by 8 bases and J by 0 bases, and 14 bases separated the two germline ends. Germline V CDR1 and CDR2: MNHNS, SASEGT. CDR3 in DNA: TGTGCCAGCCGTAAGAGTCCGAGCTCCTACAATGAGCAGTTCTTC. Its protein is CASRKSPSSYNEQFF.

This clone was recorded once. The chain recombines TRBV5-8 with TRBJ1-6, with 9 bases aligning to TRBD1. This CDR3 contains 14 residues. Per germline, CDR1 SGHTS and CDR2 YDEGEE. J was trimmed by 9 bases and V by 4 bases; bases with no gene match: 5. CDR3 sequence (DNA): TGTGCCAGCAGCGGGGACAGGGCGCCTTCACCCCTCCACTTT. Translation: CASSGDRAPSPLHF.

V gene TRBV9 combines with J gene TRBJ2-1; the match to TRBD2 covers 7 bases. The CDR3 has 15 amino acids. The J segment lost 8 bases and the V segment lost 2 bases, leaving 10 bases of the junction unmatched. The germline gives CDR1 SGDLS, CDR2 YYNGEE. The CDR3 loop reads CASSVSGLPWDEQFF. The CDR3 DNA reads as TGTGCCAGCAGCGTTAGCGGGCTCCCGTGGGATGAGCAGTTCTTC.

The chain employs TRBV5-8 and TRBJ2-7; TRBD2 matches 8 bases. The V gene's germline CDR1 is SGHTS and CDR2 YDEGEE. With 2 bases clipped from V and 0 bases from J, the junction kept 4 bases outside the gene matches. This CDR3 has 15 amino acids. The CDR3 protein is CASSFRGGYSYEQYF. CDR3 DNA sequence: TGTGCCAGCAGCTTTCGGGGGGGCTACTCCTACGAGCAGTACTTC.

The chain uses TRBV27 and TRBJ2-7, with D tentatively TRBD2 (6 bases). Per the germline V gene, CDR1 is MNHEY and CDR2 is SMNVEV (reference sequence). CDR3 length equals 16 residues. The V end lost 5 bases, the J end lost 0 bases, and 17 bases lay between the germline ends. CDR3 DNA sequence: TGTGCCAGCAGTCCCCGAGGAGGGATCCTCTCCTACGAGCAGTACTTC. It specifies CASSPRGGILSYEQYF.

This clone showed up just once. This rearrangement joins TRBV2 to TRBJ1-1; 10 bases align to TRBD1. The CDR3 is 12 residues long. Losses at the gene ends were 9 bases for V and 10 bases for J; bases not matched to a gene: 8. Germline V lookup: CDR1 SNHLY, CDR2 FYNNEI. The CDR3 DNA sequence: TGTGCCAGAAGGGACAGGGGATCGGGAGCTTTCTTT. It translates to CARRDRGSGAFF.

In DNA form, the CDR3 reads TGTGCCAGCAGAGGGAGGGCGGACTATGGCTACACCTTC. Its protein product is CASRGRADYGYTF. The chain is built from TRBV6-5 and TRBJ1-2; D is ambiguous. V shed 6 bases and J shed 3 bases, with 11 bases lying between them. The CDR3 is made up of 13 amino acids. CDR1 and CDR2 (germline): MNHEY, SVGAGI.

The J gene is TRBJ1-5, the V gene TRBV7-9; D not certain. Germline V gene sequence: CDR1 SEHNR, CDR2 FQNEAQ (reference sequence). V lost 5 bases, J lost 0 bases, and 17 bases lay in between. CDR3 length equals 17 residues. The CDR3 coding sequence is TGTGCCAGCAGCCAGAACATCGACGGGAATAGCAATCAGCCCCAGCATTTT. Translated: CASSQNIDGNSNQPQHF. Full variable domain (outside the CDR3, taken from reference TRBV7-9 and TRBJ1-5): DTGVSQNPRHKITKRGQNVTFRCDPISEHNRLYWYRQTLGQGPEFLTYFQNEAQLEKSRLLSDRFSAERPKGSFSTLEIQRTEQGDSAMYLCASSQNIDGNSNQPQHFGDGTRLSIL.

The genes are TRBV9 and TRBJ1-5; TRBD1 matches at 7 bases. The ends lost 3 bases at V and 4 bases at J; junction bases unmatched: 10. The CDR3 totals 16 residues. Per germline, CDR1 SGDLS and CDR2 YYNGEE. CDR3 bases: TGTGCCAGCAGCGCAGGAGGGGACAGCAGAAATCAGCCCCAGCATTTT. This gives the protein CASSAGGDSRNQPQHF. Drawing the rest from reference TRBV9 and TRBJ1-5, the complete variable domain is DSGVTQTPKHLITATGQRVTLRCSPRSGDLSVYWYQQSLDQGLQFLIQYYNGEERAKGNILERFSAQQFPDLHSELNLSSLELGDSALYFCASSAGGDSRNQPQHFGDGTRLSIL.

For this clone: Germline is not matched at one junction end, which may reflect a read error. This sequence joins TRBV13 and TRBJ1-3; no clear D. Germline assignment: CDR1 PRHDT and CDR2 FYEKMQ (reference sequence). The CDR3 covers 13 residues. DNA of the CDR3: TGTGCCAGCAGCTTACGAGGGCAGCAGAGGGTGAATTTT. Protein: CASSLRGQQRVNF.

The V gene is TRBV5-6, the J gene TRBJ2-5, with D maybe TRBD1 (6 bases). With 2 bases removed from V and 2 bases from J, the gap between germline ends came to 10 bases. The CDR3 runs to 14 residues. CDR1 SGHDT and CDR2 YYEEEE come from the germline V gene. The CDR3 DNA reads as TGTGCCAGCAGCTTATCGACAGGTCAAGAGACCCAGTACTTC. Residues: CASSLSTGQETQYF. The full variable domain, rest sourced from reference TRBV5-6 and TRBJ2-5, is DAGVTQSPTHLIKTRGQQVTLRCSPKSGHDTVSWYQQALGQGPQFIFQYYEEEERQRGNFPDRFSGHQFPNYSSELNVNALLLGDSALYLCASSLSTGQETQYFGPGTRLLVL.

J is TRBJ1-5 and V is TRBV6-1; D may be TRBD1 (5 bases). This CDR3 has 15 amino acids. Trimming took 2 bases from V and 0 from J, leaving 8 bases between them. From germline, CDR1 is MNHNS and CDR2 SASEGT. This chain's CDR3 is CASSESRDSNQPQHF. For the CDR3, the DNA is TGTGCCAGCAGTGAAAGCAGGGATAGCAATCAGCCCCAGCATTTT.

This clone was picked up a small number of times. The J gene is TRBJ1-1, the V gene TRBV9; no clear D gene. Looked up from germline, CDR1 is SGDLS and CDR2 is YYNGEE. V lost 4 bases, J lost 0 bases, and 10 bases lay in between. The length of the CDR3 is 14 residues. CDR3 nucleotides: TGTGCCAGCAGCCCCTCTTCAGTGAACACTGAAGCTTTCTTT. Its translation is CASSPSSVNTEAFF.

The chain employs TRBV5-1 and TRBJ2-5, with D tentatively TRBD2 (7 bases). The CDR3 runs 15 residues. The V and J ends lost 0 bases and 4 bases respectively, with 13 bases between them. CDR1 and CDR2 from the germline V gene are SGHRS and YFSETQ. DNA for the CDR3: TGCGCCAGCAGCTTGGTTACCGCGGGGGCAGAGACCCAGTACTTC. Amino acids: CASSLVTAGAETQYF. Using reference TRBV5-1 and TRBJ2-5 for the parts outside the CDR3, the full variable domain is KAGVTQTPRYLIKTRGQQVTLSCSPISGHRSVSWYQQTPGQGLQFLFEYFSETQRNKGNFPGRFSGRQFSNSRSEMNVSTLELGDSALYLCASSLVTAGAETQYFGPGTRLLVL.

This clone was detected only a few times. V and J are TRBV29-1 and TRBJ1-1; 7 nucleotides agree with TRBD1. J lost 5 bases, V lost 5 bases, and 11 bases had no gene match. Germline V lookup: CDR1 SQVTM, CDR2 ANQGSEA. The CDR3 runs to 14 residues. In nucleotides, the CDR3 is TGCAGCGTTCCAGGGGGGAAAGGGGGGACTGAAGCTTTCTTT. Translated: CSVPGGKGGTEAFF.

The rearrangement uses TRBV29-1 and TRBJ2-2, with 9 bases fitting TRBD1. The CDR3 contains 13 residues. Losses at the gene ends were 7 bases for V and 7 bases for J; bases not matched to a gene: 7. Germline CDR1 SQVTM, CDR2 ANQGSEA. CDR3 nucleotide sequence: TGCAGCGCCCGGGACAGGGAAATCGGGGAGCTGTTTTTT. Translation gives CSARDREIGELFF.

This clone was detected a few times. The J gene is TRBJ2-3, the V gene TRBV4-1; no clear D gene. Deletions cut 8 bases from V and 1 base from J, with 16 bases between. This CDR3 spans 15 amino acids. In germline, CDR1 is MGHRA, CDR2 YSYEKL. The CDR3 here is CASHRPRWGTDTQYF. CDR3 bases: TGCGCCAGCCATAGGCCGAGGTGGGGCACAGATACGCAGTATTTT.

To note about this clone: At one end the junction does not follow the germline gene, possibly because of a read error. The chain employs TRBV5-6 and TRBJ2-4; D ambiguous. CDR3 size: 13 residues. Germline-derived CDR1 and CDR2 are SGHDT and YYEEEE. In nucleotides, the CDR3 is TGTGCCAGCAGCTTTGGATCTCGACAAATTCAAGACTTC. Its protein product is CASSFGSRQIQDF. Complete variable domain (other parts from reference TRBV5-6 and TRBJ2-4): DAGVTQSPTHLIKTRGQQVTLRCSPKSGHDTVSWYQQALGQGPQFIFQYYEEEERQRGNFPDRFSGHQFPNYSSELNVNALLLGDSALYLCASSFGSRQIQDFGAGTRLSVL.

J is TRBJ2-4 and V is TRBV29-1, with a tentative D call TRBD1 (5 bases). Germline V gene sequence: CDR1 SQVTM, CDR2 ANQGSEA. V lost 1 base and J 1 base, leaving 11 bases between the germline ends. The CDR3 is made up of 15 amino acids. CDR3 sequence (DNA): TGCAGCGTTGAAGCTTCGGCAGGGGCCAAAAACATTCAGTACTTC. It codes for CSVEASAGAKNIQYF. Variable domain in full (rest from reference TRBV29-1 and TRBJ2-4): SAVISQKPSRDICQRGTSLTIQCQVDSQVTMMFWYRQQPGQSLTLIATANQGSEATYESGFVIDKFPISRPNLTFSTLTVSNMSPEDSSIYLCSVEASAGAKNIQYFGAGTRLSVL.

This clone is categorized as medium-sized. The chain employs TRBV2 and TRBJ1-1; no clear D gene. This CDR3 has 10 amino acids. The germline V gene has CDR1 SNHLY and CDR2 FYNNEI. V lost 6 bases and J 12 bases, leaving 11 bases between the germline ends. CDR3 DNA: TGTGCCAGCAGGACGACCGGGACTTTCTTT. It specifies CASRTTGTFF.

The chain is built from TRBV27 and TRBJ2-7; 7 nucleotides match TRBD1. The CDR3 totals 13 residues. Germline CDR1 is MNHEY and CDR2 is SMNVEV (reference sequence). With V trimmed by 3 bases and J by 7 bases, 6 bases remained unmatched. CDR3 DNA sequence: TGTGCCAGCAGTTTTAAGGGGGCAAGGGAGCAGTACTTC. It translates to CASSFKGAREQYF.

The rearrangement joins TRBV5-6 to TRBJ2-1; D gene ambiguous. Germline CDR1 SGHDT, CDR2 YYEEEE. The CDR3 totals 14 residues. V was shortened by 4 bases and J by 0 bases, with 8 bases between the two germline ends. CDR3 DNA: TGTGCCAGCAGCGCCTGGAGCTCCTACAATGAGCAGTTCTTC. Translating gives CASSAWSSYNEQFF.

This chain links TRBV6-5 with TRBJ1-3; 7 nucleotides line up with TRBD1. CDR3 size: 15 residues. V lost 4 bases to trimming and J lost 2 bases; unmatched junction nucleotides: 5. Per germline, CDR1 MNHEY and CDR2 SVGAGI. CDR3 protein: CASSSLTGPGNTIYF. Written as DNA, the CDR3 is TGTGCCAGCAGTTCTTTGACAGGGCCTGGAAACACCATATATTTT.

This clone was picked up one time. The chain couples TRBV4-1 to TRBJ2-7; D might be TRBD2 (5 bases). The germline V gene has CDR1 MGHRA and CDR2 YSYEKL. Trimming took 5 bases from V and 1 from J, leaving 9 bases between them. This CDR3 is 13 amino acids long. Written as DNA, the CDR3 is TGCGCCAGCAGCGAGGGTATATCCTACGAGCAGTACTTC. Translation gives CASSEGISYEQYF.

This chain connects TRBV7-9 to TRBJ1-2, with D hard to call. V was pared by 10 bases and J by 0 bases, with 15 bases between. Germline V CDR1 and CDR2: SEHNR, FQNEAQ (reference sequence). The CDR3 contains 14 residues. DNA for the CDR3: TGTGCCACCCCGAGTCCAGGCTCTAACTATGGCTACACCTTC. This gives the protein CATPSPGSNYGYTF.

A single count supports this clone. CDR3 amino acids: CASGLPPLPQAPNTEAFF. CDR3 nucleotide sequence: TGTGCTAGTGGTTTGCCCCCTCTCCCACAGGCGCCGAACACTGAAGCTTTCTTT. The chain couples TRBV12-5 to TRBJ1-1, with D tentatively TRBD1 (5 bases). The CDR3 is 18 residues long. Germline lookup yields CDR1 LGHNT and CDR2 FRNRAP. Trimming took 2 bases from V and 1 from J, leaving 20 bases between them.

The chain recombines TRBV7-9 with TRBJ2-7; 7 bases are a match to TRBD1. Germline V gives CDR1 SEHNR, CDR2 FQNEAQ (reference sequence). The CDR3 is 16 amino acids. With V trimmed by 4 bases and J by 3 bases, 12 bases remained unmatched. The CDR3, as DNA: TGTGCCAGCAGCTCCCATACCGTGACAGGGAACTACGAGCAGTACTTC. Translating gives CASSSHTVTGNYEQYF.